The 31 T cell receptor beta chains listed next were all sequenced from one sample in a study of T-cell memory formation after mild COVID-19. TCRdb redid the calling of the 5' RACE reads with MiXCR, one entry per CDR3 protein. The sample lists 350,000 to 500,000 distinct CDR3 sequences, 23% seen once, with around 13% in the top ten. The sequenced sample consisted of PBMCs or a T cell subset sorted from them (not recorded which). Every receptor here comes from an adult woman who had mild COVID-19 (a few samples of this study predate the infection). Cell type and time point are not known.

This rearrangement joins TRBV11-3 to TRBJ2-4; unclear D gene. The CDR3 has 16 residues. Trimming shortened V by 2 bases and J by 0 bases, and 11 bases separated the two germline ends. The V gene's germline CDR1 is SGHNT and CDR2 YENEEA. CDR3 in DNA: TGTGCCAGCAGCTTATCTAGGAGTCTAGCCAAAAACATTCAGTACTTC. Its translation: CASSLSRSLAKNIQYF.

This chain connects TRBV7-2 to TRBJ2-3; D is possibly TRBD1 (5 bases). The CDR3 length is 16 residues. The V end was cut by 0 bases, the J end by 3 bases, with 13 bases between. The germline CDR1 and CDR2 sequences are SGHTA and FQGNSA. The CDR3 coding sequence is TGTGCCAGCAGCTTAGCGTGGGGCAGCCTAACAGATACGCAGTATTTT. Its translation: CASSLAWGSLTDTQYF.

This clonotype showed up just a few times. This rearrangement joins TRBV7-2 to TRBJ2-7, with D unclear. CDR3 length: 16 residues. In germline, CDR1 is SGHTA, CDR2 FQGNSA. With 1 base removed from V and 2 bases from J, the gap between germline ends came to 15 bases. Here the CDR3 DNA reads TGTGCCAGCAGCTTAGAGTGGGCCCAGGCGCCCTACGAGCAGTACTTC. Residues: CASSLEWAQAPYEQYF.

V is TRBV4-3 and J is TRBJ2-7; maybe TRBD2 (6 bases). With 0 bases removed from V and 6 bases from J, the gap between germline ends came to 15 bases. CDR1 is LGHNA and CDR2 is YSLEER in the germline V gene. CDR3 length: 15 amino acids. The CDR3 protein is CASSQEGGLSGEQYF. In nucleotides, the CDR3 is TGCGCCAGCAGCCAAGAAGGAGGGCTATCGGGCGAGCAGTACTTC.

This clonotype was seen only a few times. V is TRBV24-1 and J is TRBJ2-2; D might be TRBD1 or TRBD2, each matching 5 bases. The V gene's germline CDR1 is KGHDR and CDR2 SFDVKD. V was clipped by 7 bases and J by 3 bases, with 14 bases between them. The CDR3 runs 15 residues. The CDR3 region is CATRGDGAYTGELFF. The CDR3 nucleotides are TGTGCCACCAGGGGGGACGGAGCTTACACCGGGGAGCTGTTTTTT.

CDR3 nucleotide sequence: TGTGCCAGCAGCCCAGCCGGGACCTCCAATCAGCCCCAGCATTTT. Its translation is CASSPAGTSNQPQHF. The chain has TRBV4-2 and TRBJ1-5; tentatively, D is TRBD1 (5 bases). The CDR3 runs to 15 residues. Germline V gives CDR1 LGHNA, CDR2 YNFKEQ. The V and J ends lost 4 bases and 3 bases respectively, with 13 bases between them.

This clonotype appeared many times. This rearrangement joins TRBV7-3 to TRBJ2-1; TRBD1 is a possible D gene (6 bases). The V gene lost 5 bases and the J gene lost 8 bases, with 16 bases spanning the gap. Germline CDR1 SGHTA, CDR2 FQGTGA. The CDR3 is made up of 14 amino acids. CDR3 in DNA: TGTGCCAGCAGCAGCCTCCACAGGGTCGATGAGCAGTTCTTC. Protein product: CASSSLHRVDEQFF.

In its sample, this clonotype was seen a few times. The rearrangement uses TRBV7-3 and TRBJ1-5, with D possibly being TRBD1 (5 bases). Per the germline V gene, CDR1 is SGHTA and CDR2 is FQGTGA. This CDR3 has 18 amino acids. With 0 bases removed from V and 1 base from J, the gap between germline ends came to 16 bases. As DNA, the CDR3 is TGTGCCAGCAGCTTAACGCTTGGGGCGGCCAGAAGCAATCAGCCCCAGCATTTT. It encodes CASSLTLGAARSNQPQHF.

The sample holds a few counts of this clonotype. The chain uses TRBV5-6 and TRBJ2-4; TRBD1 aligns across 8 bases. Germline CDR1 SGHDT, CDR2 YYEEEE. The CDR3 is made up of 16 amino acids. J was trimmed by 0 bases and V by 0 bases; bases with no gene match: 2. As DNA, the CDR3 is TGTGCCAGCAGCTTGGGACAGGGGTTAGCCAAAAACATTCAGTACTTC. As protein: CASSLGQGLAKNIQYF.

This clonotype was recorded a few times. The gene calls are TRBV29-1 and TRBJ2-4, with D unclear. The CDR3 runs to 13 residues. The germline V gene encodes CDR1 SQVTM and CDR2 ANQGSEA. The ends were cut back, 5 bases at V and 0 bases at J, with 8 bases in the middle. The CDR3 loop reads CSVRGLAKNIQYF. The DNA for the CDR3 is TGCAGCGTTCGAGGCCTAGCCAAAAACATTCAGTACTTC.

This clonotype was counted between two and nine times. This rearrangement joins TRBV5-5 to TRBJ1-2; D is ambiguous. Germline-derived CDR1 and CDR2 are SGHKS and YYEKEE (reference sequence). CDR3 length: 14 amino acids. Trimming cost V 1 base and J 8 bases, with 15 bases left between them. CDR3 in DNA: TGTGCCAGCAGCTTGTCGGACCTTATGGGGGGCTACACCTTC. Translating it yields CASSLSDLMGGYTF. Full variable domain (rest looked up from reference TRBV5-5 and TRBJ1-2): DAGVTQSPTHLIKTRGQQVTLRCSPISGHKSVSWYQQVLGQGPQFIFQYYEKEERGRGNFPDRFSARQFPNYSSELNVNALLLGDSALYLCASSLSDLMGGYTFGSGTRLTVV.

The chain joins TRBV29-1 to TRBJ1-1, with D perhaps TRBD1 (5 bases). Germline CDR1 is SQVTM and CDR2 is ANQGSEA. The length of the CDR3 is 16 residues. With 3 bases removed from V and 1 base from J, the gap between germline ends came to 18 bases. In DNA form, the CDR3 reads TGCAGCGTTGACTTAACAGGAGGGTCTCGGAACACTGAAGCTTTCTTT. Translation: CSVDLTGGSRNTEAFF. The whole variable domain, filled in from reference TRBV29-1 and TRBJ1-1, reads SAVISQKPSRDICQRGTSLTIQCQVDSQVTMMFWYRQQPGQSLTLIATANQGSEATYESGFVIDKFPISRPNLTFSTLTVSNMSPEDSSIYLCSVDLTGGSRNTEAFFGQGTRLTVV.

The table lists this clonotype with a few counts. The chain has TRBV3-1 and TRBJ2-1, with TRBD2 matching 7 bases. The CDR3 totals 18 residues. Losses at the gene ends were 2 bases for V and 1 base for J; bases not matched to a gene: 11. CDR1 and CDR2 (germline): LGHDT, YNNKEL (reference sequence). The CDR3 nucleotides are TGTGCCAGCAGCCAAAGCGAACGGCTAGCGGTGTCCTACAATGAGCAGTTCTTC. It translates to CASSQSERLAVSYNEQFF.

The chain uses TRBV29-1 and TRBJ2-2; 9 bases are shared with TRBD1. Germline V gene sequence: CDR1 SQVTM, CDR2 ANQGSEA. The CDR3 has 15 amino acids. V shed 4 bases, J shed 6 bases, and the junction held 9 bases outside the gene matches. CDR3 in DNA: TGCAGCGTTGGTTTCGACAGGGGGTATTCCGGGGAGCTGTTTTTT. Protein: CSVGFDRGYSGELFF.

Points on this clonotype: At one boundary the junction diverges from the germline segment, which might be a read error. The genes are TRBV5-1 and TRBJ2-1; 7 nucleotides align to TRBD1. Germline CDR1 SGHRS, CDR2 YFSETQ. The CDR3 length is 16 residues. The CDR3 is CASSLEGAASYNEQLF. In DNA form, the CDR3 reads TGCGCCAGCAGCTTGGAGGGGGCGGCCTCCTACAATGAGCAGTTATTC.

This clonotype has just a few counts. The CDR3 sequence is CASSLETYGYTF. CDR3 DNA: TGTGCCAGCAGCTTGGAAACGTATGGCTACACCTTC. The genes are TRBV5-6 and TRBJ1-2; no reliable D call. CDR1 is SGHDT and CDR2 is YYEEEE in the germline V gene. The CDR3 is made up of 12 amino acids. V was pared by 0 bases and J by 5 bases, with 5 bases between.

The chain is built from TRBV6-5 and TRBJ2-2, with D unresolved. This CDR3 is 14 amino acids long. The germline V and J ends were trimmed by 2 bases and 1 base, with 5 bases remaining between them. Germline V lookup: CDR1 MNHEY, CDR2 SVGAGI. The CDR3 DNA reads TGTGCCAGCAGTTACAGAGGGAACACCGGGGAGCTGTTTTTT. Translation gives CASSYRGNTGELFF.

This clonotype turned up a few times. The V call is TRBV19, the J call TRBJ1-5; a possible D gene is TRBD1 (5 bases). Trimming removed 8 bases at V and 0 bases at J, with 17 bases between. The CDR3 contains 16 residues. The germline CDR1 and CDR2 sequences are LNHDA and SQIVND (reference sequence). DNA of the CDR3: TGTGCCAGTGGGGACGGCCTCCGGTATAGCAATCAGCCCCAGCATTTT. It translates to CASGDGLRYSNQPQHF.

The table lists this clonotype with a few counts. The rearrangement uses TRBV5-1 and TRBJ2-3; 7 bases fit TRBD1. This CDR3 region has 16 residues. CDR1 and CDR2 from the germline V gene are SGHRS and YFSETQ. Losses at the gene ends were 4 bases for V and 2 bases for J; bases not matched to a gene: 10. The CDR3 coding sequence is TGCGCCAGCAGCCAATCGACAGGGATCATCACAGATACGCAGTATTTT. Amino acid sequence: CASSQSTGIITDTQYF.

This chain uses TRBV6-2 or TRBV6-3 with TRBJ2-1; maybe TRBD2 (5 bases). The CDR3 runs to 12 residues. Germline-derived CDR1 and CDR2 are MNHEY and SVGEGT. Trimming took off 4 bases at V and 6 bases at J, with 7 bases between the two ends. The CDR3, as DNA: TGTGCCAGCAGTTCAACTAGCAATGAGCAGTTCTTC. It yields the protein CASSSTSNEQFF.

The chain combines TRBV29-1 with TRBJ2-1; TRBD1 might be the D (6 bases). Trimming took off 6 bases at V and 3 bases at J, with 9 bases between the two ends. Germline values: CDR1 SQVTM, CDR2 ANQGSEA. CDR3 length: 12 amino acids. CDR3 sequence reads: CSVYRDYNEQFF. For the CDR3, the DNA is TGCAGCGTATACAGGGACTACAATGAGCAGTTCTTC.

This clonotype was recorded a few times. The CDR3, as DNA: TGCGCCAGCAGCCAAGGGTCGGCCACCCAATCCTACAATGAGCAGTTCTTC. Amino acid sequence: CASSQGSATQSYNEQFF. The V call is TRBV4-3, the J call TRBJ2-1; D is undetermined. This CDR3 comprises 17 residues. Germline V gene lookup returns CDR1 LGHNA and CDR2 YSLEER. The V gene lost 1 base and the J gene lost 1 base, with 14 bases spanning the gap.

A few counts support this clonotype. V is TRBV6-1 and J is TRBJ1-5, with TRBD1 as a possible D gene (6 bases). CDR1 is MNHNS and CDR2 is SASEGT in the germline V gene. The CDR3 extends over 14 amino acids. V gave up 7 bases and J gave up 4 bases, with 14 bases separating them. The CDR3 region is CASMEGQGNQPQHF. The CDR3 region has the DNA TGTGCCAGCATGGAGGGACAAGGAAATCAGCCCCAGCATTTT.

CDR3 protein: CASSLGGLAATEQFF. CDR3 DNA: TGTGCCAGCAGTTTGGGAGGACTAGCGGCTACAGAGCAGTTCTTC. J is TRBJ2-1 and V is TRBV12-3 or TRBV12-4; 10 nucleotides line up with TRBD2. Trimming took 3 bases from V and 10 from J; bases not matched to a gene: 9. CDR3 length equals 15 residues.

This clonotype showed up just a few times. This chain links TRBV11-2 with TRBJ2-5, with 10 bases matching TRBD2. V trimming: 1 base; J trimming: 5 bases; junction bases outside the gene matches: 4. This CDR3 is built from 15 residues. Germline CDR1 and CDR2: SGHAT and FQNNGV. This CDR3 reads CASSLALAGAETQYF. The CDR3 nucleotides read TGTGCCAGCAGCTTAGCCCTAGCGGGGGCGGAGACCCAGTACTTC. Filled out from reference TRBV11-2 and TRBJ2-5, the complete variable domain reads EAGVAQSPRYKIIEKRQSVAFWCNPISGHATLYWYQQILGQGPKLLIQFQNNGVVDDSQLPKDRFSAERLKGVDSTLKIQPAKLEDSAVYLCASSLALAGAETQYFGPGTRLLVL.

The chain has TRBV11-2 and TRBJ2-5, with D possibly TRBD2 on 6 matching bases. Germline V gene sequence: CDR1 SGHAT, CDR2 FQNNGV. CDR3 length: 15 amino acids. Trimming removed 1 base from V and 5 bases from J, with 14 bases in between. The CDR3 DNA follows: TGTGCCAGCAGCTTAGCCGGGGGTTCCTGGGAGACCCAGTACTTC. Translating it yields CASSLAGGSWETQYF.

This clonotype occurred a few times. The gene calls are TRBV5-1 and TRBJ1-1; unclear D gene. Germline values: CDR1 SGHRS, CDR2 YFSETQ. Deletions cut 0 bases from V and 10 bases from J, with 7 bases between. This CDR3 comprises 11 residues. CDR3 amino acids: CASSLDSVAFF. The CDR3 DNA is TGCGCCAGCAGCTTGGACAGCGTAGCTTTCTTT.

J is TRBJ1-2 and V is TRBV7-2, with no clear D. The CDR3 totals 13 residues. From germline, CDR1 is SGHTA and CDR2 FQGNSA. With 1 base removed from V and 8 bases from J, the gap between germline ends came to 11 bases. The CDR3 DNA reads TGTGCCAGCAGCTTAGAGGGAGGAATCGGCTACACCTTC. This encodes CASSLEGGIGYTF. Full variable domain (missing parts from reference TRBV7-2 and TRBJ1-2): GAGVSQSPSNKVTEKGKDVELRCDPISGHTALYWYRQSLGQGLEFLIYFQGNSAPDKSGLPSDRFSAERTGGSVSTLTIQRTQQEDSAVYLCASSLEGGIGYTFGSGTRLTVV.

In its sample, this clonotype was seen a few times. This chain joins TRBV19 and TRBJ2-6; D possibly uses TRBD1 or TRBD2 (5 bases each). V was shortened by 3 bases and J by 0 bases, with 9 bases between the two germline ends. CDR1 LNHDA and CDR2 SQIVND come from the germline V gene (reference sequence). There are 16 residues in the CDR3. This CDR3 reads CASSIEGSSGANVLTF. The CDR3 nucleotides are TGTGCCAGTAGTATCGAGGGGAGCTCTGGGGCCAACGTCCTGACTTTC.

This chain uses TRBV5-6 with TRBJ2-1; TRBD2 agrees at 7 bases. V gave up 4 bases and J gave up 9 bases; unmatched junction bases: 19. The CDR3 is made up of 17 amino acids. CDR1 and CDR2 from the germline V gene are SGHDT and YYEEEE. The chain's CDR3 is CASSPLIGGGRHVEQFF. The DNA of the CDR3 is TGTGCCAGCAGCCCCTTGATCGGCGGGGGACGACATGTTGAGCAGTTCTTC.

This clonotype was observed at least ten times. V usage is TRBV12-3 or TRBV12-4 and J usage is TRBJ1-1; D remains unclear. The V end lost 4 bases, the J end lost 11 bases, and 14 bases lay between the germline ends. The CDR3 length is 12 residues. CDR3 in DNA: TGTGCCAGCAGTTCTCTCTCCCTCGGCGCTTTCTTT. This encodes CASSSLSLGAFF.